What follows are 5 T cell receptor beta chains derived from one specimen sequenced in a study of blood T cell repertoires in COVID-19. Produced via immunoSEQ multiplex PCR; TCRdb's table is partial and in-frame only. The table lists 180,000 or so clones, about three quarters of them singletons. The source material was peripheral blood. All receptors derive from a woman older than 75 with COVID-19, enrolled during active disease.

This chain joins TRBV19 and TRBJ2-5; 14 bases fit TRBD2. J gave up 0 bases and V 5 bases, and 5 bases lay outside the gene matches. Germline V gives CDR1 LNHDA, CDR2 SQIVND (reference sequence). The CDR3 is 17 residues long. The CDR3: CASSLGLAGVHQETQYF. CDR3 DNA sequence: TGTGCCAGTAGTCTGGGACTAGCGGGGGTCCACCAAGAGACCCAGTACTTC.

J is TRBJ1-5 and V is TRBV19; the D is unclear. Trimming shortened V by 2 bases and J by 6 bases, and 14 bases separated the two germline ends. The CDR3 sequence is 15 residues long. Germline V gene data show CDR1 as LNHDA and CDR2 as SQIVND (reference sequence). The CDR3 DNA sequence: TGTGCCAGTAGTATACCTAAAAACGGTCTTCAGCCCCAGCATTTT. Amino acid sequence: CASSIPKNGLQPQHF.

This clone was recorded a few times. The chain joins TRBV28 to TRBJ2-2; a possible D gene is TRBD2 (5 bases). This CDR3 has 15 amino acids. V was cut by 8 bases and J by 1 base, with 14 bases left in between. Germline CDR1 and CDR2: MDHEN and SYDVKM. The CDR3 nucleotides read TGTGCCAGCCGCTCCGGGATAAAGAACACCGGGGAGCTGTTTTTT. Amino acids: CASRSGIKNTGELFF.

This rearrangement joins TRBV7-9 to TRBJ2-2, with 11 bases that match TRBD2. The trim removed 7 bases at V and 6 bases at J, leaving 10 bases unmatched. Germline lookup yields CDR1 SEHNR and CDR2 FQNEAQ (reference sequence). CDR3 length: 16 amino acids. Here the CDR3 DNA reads TGTGCCAGCATCTACTTTAGCGGGGGGGCCGCCGGGGAGCTGTTTTTT. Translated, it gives CASIYFSGGAAGELFF.

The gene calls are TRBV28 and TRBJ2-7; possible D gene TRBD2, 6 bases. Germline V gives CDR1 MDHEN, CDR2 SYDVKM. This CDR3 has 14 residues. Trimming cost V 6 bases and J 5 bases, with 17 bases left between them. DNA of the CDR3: TGTGCCAGCAGGGGAAGGGCGGGGAGGCACGAGCAGTACTTC. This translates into CASRGRAGRHEQYF.